These 21 T cell receptor beta chains came from one sample sequenced in a study of PD-1 blockade in classical Hodgkin lymphoma. Repertoires were generated with immunoSEQ multiplex PCR, while TCRdb's copy carries only in-frame clones and drops some. Of about 22,000 clones listed, nearly 90% are singletons. Documented time point: newly diagnosed, previously untreated cHL patient sample. From thawed PBMCs, CD4+ T cells were purified using magnetic negative selection. The sample comprised CD4+ T cells from blood. The source is a human donor with classical Hodgkin lymphoma.

This chain uses TRBV29-1 with TRBJ2-2; D gene unclear. The germline V and J ends were trimmed by 4 bases and 0 bases, with 6 bases remaining between them. The CDR3 extends over 13 amino acids. CDR1 and CDR2 (germline): SQVTM, ANQGSEA. The CDR3 is CSVGQTNTGELFF. DNA for the CDR3: TGCAGCGTTGGTCAGACGAACACCGGGGAGCTGTTTTTT.

The rearrangement links TRBV4-2 to TRBJ1-2; unclear D gene. The V end lost 0 bases, the J end lost 2 bases, and 10 bases lay between the germline ends. Germline CDR1 reads LGHNA; CDR2 reads YNFKEQ. CDR3 size: 15 residues. Here the CDR3 DNA reads TGTGCCAGCAGCCAAGATATGGACCGGAACTATGGCTACACCTTC. This sequence encodes CASSQDMDRNYGYTF.

This rearrangement joins TRBV7-8 to TRBJ2-1, with a tentative D call TRBD2 (6 bases). This CDR3 contains 16 residues. Trimming removed 1 base from V and 6 bases from J, with 16 bases in between. The germline gives CDR1 SGHVS, CDR2 FQNEAQ. In nucleotides, the CDR3 is TGTGCCAGCAGCTTAGATTCCCGGGGAGGTTCCAATGAGCAGTTCTTC. Translated: CASSLDSRGGSNEQFF.

This chain links TRBV11-3 with TRBJ2-1, with a possible D match to TRBD1 (5 bases). V was trimmed by 5 bases and J by 0 bases, leaving 11 bases between them. The CDR3 length is 15 residues. Germline V CDR1 and CDR2: SGHNT, YENEEA. The chain's CDR3 is CASSTTGGSYNEQFF. CDR3 nucleotides: TGTGCCAGCAGCACCACAGGCGGCTCCTACAATGAGCAGTTCTTC.

The chain combines TRBV19 with TRBJ2-5; TRBD2 agrees at 11 bases. The length of the CDR3 is 14 residues. J was trimmed by 5 bases and V by 8 bases; bases with no gene match: 7. Germline-derived CDR1 and CDR2 are LNHDA and SQIVND (reference sequence). The chain's CDR3 is CASVSGGERETQYF. In DNA form, the CDR3 reads TGTGCCAGTGTTAGCGGGGGGGAACGGGAGACCCAGTACTTC.

This clone was observed once. The CDR3: CASSLDGSGTETQYF. The CDR3 nucleotides read TGTGCCAGCAGCTTAGATGGTAGCGGGACGGAGACCCAGTACTTC. The rearrangement links TRBV11-2 to TRBJ2-5; 8 bases match TRBD2. The CDR3 totals 15 residues. The junction had 5 bases not matched to a gene; V was cut back by 0 bases and J by 5 bases. Germline V gene sequence: CDR1 SGHAT, CDR2 FQNNGV.

This clone was detected only once. The chain recombines TRBV2 with TRBJ2-5; TRBD1 matches 7 bases. V was pared by 5 bases and J by 1 base, with 7 bases of the junction left unmatched. Looked up from germline, CDR1 is SNHLY and CDR2 is FYNNEI. The CDR3 is 15 amino acids. The CDR3 loop reads CASSLGQVLQETQYF. The DNA of the CDR3 is TGTGCCAGCAGTCTAGGACAGGTTCTCCAAGAGACCCAGTACTTC. The complete variable domain, with remaining parts taken from reference TRBV2 and TRBJ2-5, reads EPEVTQTPSHQVTQMGQEVILRCVPISNHLYFYWYRQILGQKVEFLVSFYNNEISEKSEIFDDQFSVERPDGSNFTLKIRSTKLEDSAMYFCASSLGQVLQETQYFGPGTRLLVL.

The chain has TRBV7-2 and TRBJ2-2, with 11 bases that match TRBD2. V was clipped by 3 bases and J by 0 bases; unmatched bases: 9. The CDR3 extends over 19 amino acids. The germline V gene has CDR1 SGHTA and CDR2 FQGNSA. CDR3 sequence: CASSFPRLAGGANTGELFF. CDR3 bases: TGTGCCAGCAGCTTCCCGAGATTAGCGGGGGGGGCGAACACCGGGGAGCTGTTTTTT.

This clone was observed a single time. This CDR3 is CASSFAGTSGRNEQYF. The CDR3 DNA reads TGTGCCAGCAGCTTCGCCGGGACTAGCGGGAGGAACGAGCAGTACTTC. The chain joins TRBV11-3 to TRBJ2-7; 15 bases are a match to TRBD2. The length of the CDR3 is 16 residues. V shed 3 bases and J 5 bases; nucleotides not matched to a gene: 5. CDR1 and CDR2 (germline): SGHNT, YENEEA. Full variable domain (remainder filled in from reference TRBV11-3 and TRBJ2-7): EAGVVQSPRYKIIEKKQPVAFWCNPISGHNTLYWYLQNLGQGPELLIRYENEEAVDDSQLPKDRFSAERLKGVDSTLKIQPAELGDSAVYLCASSFAGTSGRNEQYFGPGTRLTVT.

This chain joins TRBV5-1 and TRBJ2-7; TRBD2 might be the D (5 bases). This CDR3 has 12 amino acids. The germline gives CDR1 SGHRS, CDR2 YFSETQ. V was trimmed by 0 bases and J by 5 bases, leaving 6 bases between them. Here the CDR3 DNA reads TGCGCCAGCAGCTTGGGGAGGAACGAGCAGTACTTC. It translates to CASSLGRNEQYF.

This sequence joins TRBV19 and TRBJ2-1; D unresolved. This CDR3 spans 14 amino acids. V was cut by 1 base and J by 6 bases, with 10 bases left in between. Germline V gene sequence: CDR1 LNHDA, CDR2 SQIVND (reference sequence). The CDR3 coding sequence is TGTGCCAGTAGTATAGCTAATGCAGGCAATGAGCAGTTCTTC. Encoded protein: CASSIANAGNEQFF.

The CDR3 DNA reads as TGTGCCATCAGTGAAAGGGGAGCAAATCAGCCCCAGCATTTT. Translation gives CAISERGANQPQHF. V gene TRBV10-3 combines with J gene TRBJ1-5; possibly TRBD1 for D (5 bases). V gave up 3 bases and J gave up 4 bases, with 10 bases separating them. This CDR3 region has 14 residues. The germline V gene has CDR1 ENHRY and CDR2 SYGVKD.

This sequence joins TRBV19 and TRBJ1-1; 12 nucleotides line up with TRBD1. The CDR3 length is 14 residues. V lost 5 bases to trimming and J lost 9 bases; unmatched junction nucleotides: 7. Germline V gene data show CDR1 as LNHDA and CDR2 as SQIVND (reference sequence). The CDR3, as DNA: TGTGCCAGTAGTCGGGACAGGGGGCGAGGTAAAGCTTTCTTT. It is translated as CASSRDRGRGKAFF.

This chain joins TRBV4-3 and TRBJ2-2; 7 nucleotides align to TRBD1. The junction had 8 bases not matched to a gene; V was cut back by 1 base and J by 9 bases. The V gene's germline CDR1 is LGHNA and CDR2 YSLEER. CDR3 length: 15 amino acids. The CDR3 DNA follows: TGCGCCAGCAGCCAAGGGACAGGAGTGACCCGGGAGCTGTTTTTT. Residues: CASSQGTGVTRELFF.

V usage is TRBV6-1 and J usage is TRBJ2-3, with TRBD2 matching over 9 bases. With 4 bases clipped from V and 14 bases from J, the junction kept 7 bases outside the gene matches. CDR3 length: 12 residues. Germline CDR1 and CDR2: MNHNS and SASEGT. In DNA, the CDR3 is TGTGCCAGCAGTGGACCTAGCGGGGTTCGGTATTTT. It codes for CASSGPSGVRYF.

The chain carries TRBV15 and TRBJ2-5; 7 nucleotides match TRBD2. CDR1 and CDR2 (germline): LNHNV, YYDKDF (reference sequence). The V gene end was trimmed by 4 bases and the J gene end by 10 bases; junction bases not matched to a gene: 12. This CDR3 region has 14 residues. The CDR3 DNA reads as TGTGCCACCAGCAACAATGCAAGGGCGGGGGACCAGTACTTC. Translating gives CATSNNARAGDQYF.

This clone occurred once. The rearrangement uses TRBV15 and TRBJ2-1; 7 bases line up with TRBD2. CDR3 length equals 14 residues. V was clipped by 1 base and J by 6 bases; unmatched bases: 3. Germline lookup yields CDR1 LNHNV and CDR2 YYDKDF (reference sequence). CDR3 sequence reads: CATSRGLARNEQFF. CDR3 bases: TGTGCCACCAGCAGAGGACTAGCCCGCAATGAGCAGTTCTTC.

This sequence joins TRBV11-3 and TRBJ2-7, with TRBD2 matching 8 bases. Germline V gene lookup returns CDR1 SGHNT and CDR2 YENEEA. Trimming removed 1 base from V and 3 bases from J; junction bases left unmatched: 2. There are 14 residues in the CDR3. CDR3 DNA: TGTGCCAGCAGCTTAGCCCGGGAGGGCTACGAGCAGTACTTC. This codes for CASSLAREGYEQYF. The complete variable domain, with remaining parts taken from reference TRBV11-3 and TRBJ2-7, reads EAGVVQSPRYKIIEKKQPVAFWCNPISGHNTLYWYLQNLGQGPELLIRYENEEAVDDSQLPKDRFSAERLKGVDSTLKIQPAELGDSAVYLCASSLAREGYEQYFGPGTRLTVT.

This chain uses TRBV19 with TRBJ1-1; no firm D call. Deletions cut 1 base from V and 4 bases from J, with 10 bases between. CDR1 is LNHDA and CDR2 is SQIVND in the germline V gene (reference sequence). This CDR3 region has 14 residues. CDR3 bases: TGTGCCAGTAGTATAGTAGCGGGCGGCACTGAAGCTTTCTTT. Protein product: CASSIVAGGTEAFF. The full variable domain, completed using reference TRBV19 and TRBJ1-1, is DGGITQSPKYLFRKEGQNVTLSCEQNLNHDAMYWYRQDPGQGLRLIYYSQIVNDFQKGDIAEGYSVSREKKESFPLTVTSAQKNPTAFYLCASSIVAGGTEAFFGQGTRLTVV.

The V and J genes are TRBV30 and TRBJ2-5; TRBD2 matches 7 bases. V dropped 2 bases and J dropped 1; count of bases not matched to a gene: 10. The CDR3 spans 16 residues. The germline CDR1 and CDR2 sequences are GTSNPN and SVGIG (reference sequence). Here the CDR3 reads CAWSLTQRGLQETQYF. The CDR3 DNA reads TGTGCCTGGAGTTTAACCCAGCGGGGACTCCAAGAGACCCAGTACTTC.

V and J are TRBV7-2 and TRBJ1-4; D perhaps matches TRBD1 (5 bases). V was shortened by 1 base and J by 6 bases, with 18 bases between the two germline ends. This CDR3 spans 17 amino acids. Germline V gives CDR1 SGHTA, CDR2 FQGNSA. This CDR3 is CASSLEGFRDGDEKLFF. The CDR3 DNA reads as TGTGCCAGCAGCTTAGAGGGTTTTCGGGACGGGGATGAAAAACTGTTTTTT.